This T cell receptor (beta chain) was found in a study of siplizumab effects on memory and regulatory T cells. Clones were read by immunoSEQ multiplex PCR, and TCRdb kept only the in-frame ones, dropping some. The sample consists of 100,000 or so clones, about 92% of them appearing once. Trimming took 3 bases from V and 4 from J, leaving 9 bases between them. Germline CDR1 is LNHDA and CDR2 is SQIVND (reference sequence). The CDR3 runs 13 residues. The chain employs TRBV19 and TRBJ1-1, with TRBD1 as a possible D gene (5 bases). Material: CD4+ T cells sorted from blood. The source is a human donor in good health. The CDR3 loop reads CASSIETVTEAFF. Written as DNA, the CDR3 is TGTGCCAGTAGTATCGAGACAGTCACTGAAGCTTTCTTT.